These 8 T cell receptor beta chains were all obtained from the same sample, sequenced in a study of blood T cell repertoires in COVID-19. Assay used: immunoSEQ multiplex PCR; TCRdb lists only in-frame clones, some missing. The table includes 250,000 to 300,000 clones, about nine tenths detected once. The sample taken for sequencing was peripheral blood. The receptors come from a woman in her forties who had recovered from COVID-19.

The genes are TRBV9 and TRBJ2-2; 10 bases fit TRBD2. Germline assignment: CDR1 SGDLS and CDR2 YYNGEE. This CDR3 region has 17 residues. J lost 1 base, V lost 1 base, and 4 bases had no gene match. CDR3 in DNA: TGTGCCAGCAGCGTACAGATAGCGGGAGGGAACACCGGGGAGCTGTTTTTT. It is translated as CASSVQIAGGNTGELFF.

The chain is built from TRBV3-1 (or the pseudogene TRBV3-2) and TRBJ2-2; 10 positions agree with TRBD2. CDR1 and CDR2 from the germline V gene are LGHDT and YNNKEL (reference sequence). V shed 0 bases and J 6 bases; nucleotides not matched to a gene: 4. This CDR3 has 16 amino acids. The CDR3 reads CASSQDAAGGPGELFF. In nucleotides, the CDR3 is TGTGCCAGCAGCCAAGATGCAGCGGGAGGGCCCGGGGAGCTGTTTTTT.

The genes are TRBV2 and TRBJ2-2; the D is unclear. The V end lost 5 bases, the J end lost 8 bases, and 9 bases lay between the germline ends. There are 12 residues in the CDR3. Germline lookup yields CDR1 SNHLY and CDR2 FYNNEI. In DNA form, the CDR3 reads TGTGCCAGCAGTCCTCCCAGGGGGGAGCTGTTTTTT. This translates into CASSPPRGELFF.

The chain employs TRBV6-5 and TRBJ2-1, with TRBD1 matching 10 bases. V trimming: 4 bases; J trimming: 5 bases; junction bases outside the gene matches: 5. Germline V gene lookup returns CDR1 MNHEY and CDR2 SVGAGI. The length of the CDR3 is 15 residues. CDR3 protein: CASSSGTGDHNEQFF. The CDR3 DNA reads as TGTGCCAGCAGTTCGGGGACAGGGGATCACAATGAGCAGTTCTTC.

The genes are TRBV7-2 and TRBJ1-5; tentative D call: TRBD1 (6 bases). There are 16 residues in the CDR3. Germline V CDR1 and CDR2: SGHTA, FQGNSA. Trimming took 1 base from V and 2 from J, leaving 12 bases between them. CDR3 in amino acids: CASSLGTGKGNQPQHF. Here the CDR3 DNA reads TGTGCCAGCAGCTTAGGTACAGGGAAGGGCAATCAGCCCCAGCATTTT.

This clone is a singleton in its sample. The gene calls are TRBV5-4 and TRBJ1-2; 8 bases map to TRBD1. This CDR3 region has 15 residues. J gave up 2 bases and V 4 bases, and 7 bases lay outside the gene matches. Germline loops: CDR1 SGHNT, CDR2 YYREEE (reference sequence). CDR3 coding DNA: TGTGCCAGCAGCGCCATGGACAGGGAAAACTATGGCTACACCTTC. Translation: CASSAMDRENYGYTF.

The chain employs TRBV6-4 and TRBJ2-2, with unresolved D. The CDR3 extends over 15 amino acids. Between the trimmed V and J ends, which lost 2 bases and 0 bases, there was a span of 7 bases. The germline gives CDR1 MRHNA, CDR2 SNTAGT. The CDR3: CASSDGQANTGELFF. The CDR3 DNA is TGTGCCAGCAGTGACGGGCAGGCGAACACCGGGGAGCTGTTTTTT.

The CDR3 reads CATAPQDTGELFF. The CDR3, as DNA: TGTGCCACCGCCCCTCAGGACACCGGGGAGCTGTTTTTT. The chain carries TRBV24-1 and TRBJ2-2; D is ambiguous. This CDR3 is 13 amino acids long. From germline, CDR1 is KGHDR and CDR2 SFDVKD. V was trimmed by 9 bases and J by 3 bases, leaving 10 bases between them.